Each of the 16 T cell receptor beta chains below was sequenced from the same sample in a study of blood T cell repertoires in COVID-19. The assay was immunoSEQ multiplex PCR, and TCRdb's table has in-frame clones only and misses some. The top ten clones hold 1.5% to 2% of a sample with 59,000 or so clones, approximately 90% of them seen once. The sequencing input was peripheral blood. Receptors originate from a human donor in a cohort sampled during active COVID-19.

The chain has TRBV7-2 and TRBJ1-1; 7 nucleotides align to TRBD1. Germline lookup yields CDR1 SGHTA and CDR2 FQGNSA. V shed 5 bases, J shed 5 bases, and the junction held 8 bases outside the gene matches. The CDR3 totals 14 residues. The CDR3 is CASSPQGRRTEAFF. DNA for the CDR3: TGTGCCAGCAGCCCACAGGGGAGAAGAACTGAAGCTTTCTTT.

Only one count was recorded for this clone. The chain couples TRBV11-2 to TRBJ2-7; tentative D call: TRBD1 (6 bases). The CDR3 is 15 amino acids. V was pared by 5 bases and J by 4 bases, with 18 bases between. The germline CDR1 and CDR2 sequences are SGHAT and FQNNGV. The CDR3 sequence is CASSPIQGQLYEQYF. The CDR3, as DNA: TGTGCCAGCAGCCCTATCCAGGGACAATTATACGAGCAGTACTTC.

This rearrangement joins TRBV6-2 or TRBV6-3 to TRBJ1-5; TRBD1 might be the D (6 bases). The CDR3 is 19 amino acids. Trimming took 4 bases from V and 7 from J, leaving 29 bases between them. CDR1 is MNHEY, CDR2 SVGEGT, per germline. CDR3 sequence (DNA): TGTGCCAGCAGTTTGTTTAAGACAAGCGGTAAATCCCAGGGGCAGCCCCAGCATTTT. It yields the protein CASSLFKTSGKSQGQPQHF.

The chain is built from TRBV5-4 and TRBJ1-2; 10 nucleotides match TRBD1. Trimming cost V 2 bases and J 7 bases; bases outside gene matches: 8. CDR3 length: 15 residues. Germline V CDR1 and CDR2: SGHNT, YYREEE (reference sequence). This chain's CDR3 is CASSLPTGGARGYTF. The CDR3 nucleotides are TGTGCCAGCAGCTTACCGACAGGGGGCGCGCGTGGCTACACCTTC.

The rearrangement joins TRBV14 to TRBJ2-7, with a tentative D call TRBD2 (5 bases). This CDR3 contains 13 residues. Trimming removed 4 bases at V and 9 bases at J, with 16 bases between. Germline CDR1 and CDR2: SGHDN and FVKESK. CDR3 sequence reads: CASSPRPLGVQYF. The CDR3 nucleotides read TGTGCCAGCAGCCCCCGGCCCCTCGGGGTGCAGTACTTC.

This rearrangement joins TRBV28 to TRBJ2-5; TRBD1 matches 7 bases. Unmatched junction bases numbered 4, after V lost 6 bases and J lost 3 bases. The CDR3 is made up of 13 amino acids. Germline values: CDR1 MDHEN, CDR2 SYDVKM. The CDR3 nucleotides are TGTGCCAGCAGCCGAACAGGGGAAGAGACCCAGTACTTC. Residues: CASSRTGEETQYF.

This clone was counted once. The chain uses TRBV7-2 and TRBJ1-3; D uncertain. Trimming took 1 base from V and 0 from J, leaving 13 bases between them. This CDR3 has 17 residues. Germline V gene lookup returns CDR1 SGHTA and CDR2 FQGNSA. The CDR3 loop reads CASSLGSPRISGNTIYF. CDR3 sequence (DNA): TGTGCCAGCAGCTTAGGTAGTCCCAGGATCTCTGGAAACACCATATATTTT. The whole variable domain, filled in from reference TRBV7-2 and TRBJ1-3, reads GAGVSQSPSNKVTEKGKDVELRCDPISGHTALYWYRQSLGQGLEFLIYFQGNSAPDKSGLPSDRFSAERTGGSVSTLTIQRTQQEDSAVYLCASSLGSPRISGNTIYFGEGSWLTVV.

The rearrangement uses TRBV24-1 and TRBJ1-5, with D hard to call. Germline V gives CDR1 KGHDR, CDR2 SFDVKD. CDR3 length equals 15 residues. The germline V and J ends were trimmed by 6 bases and 0 bases, with 11 bases remaining between them. Here the CDR3 reads CATSTPTDSNQPQHF. The DNA of the CDR3 is TGTGCCACCAGTACCCCCACAGATAGCAATCAGCCCCAGCATTTT.

In this sample, this clone turned up a few times. The V gene is TRBV18, the J gene TRBJ2-7; 8 nucleotides line up with TRBD2. The CDR3 contains 13 residues. V dropped 5 bases and J dropped 6; count of bases not matched to a gene: 6. Germline V gene lookup returns CDR1 KGHSH and CDR2 LQKENI. CDR3 region: CASSVDAGGEQYF. CDR3 nucleotides: TGTGCCAGCTCAGTCGATGCGGGAGGCGAGCAGTACTTC.

CDR3 coding DNA: TGTGCCAGCAGCCCTCCGGGACTAGGTAGCTACGAGCAGTACTTC. Its protein is CASSPPGLGSYEQYF. The chain couples TRBV27 to TRBJ2-7; the match to TRBD2 covers 8 bases. Germline lookup yields CDR1 MNHEY and CDR2 SMNVEV (reference sequence). Unmatched junction bases numbered 10, after V lost 6 bases and J lost 3 bases. The CDR3 totals 15 residues.

CDR3 protein: CASSHGLAGGPSYEQYF. In DNA form, the CDR3 reads TGTGCCAGCAGCCATGGACTAGCGGGAGGTCCTTCCTACGAGCAGTACTTC. The V and J genes are TRBV5-4 and TRBJ2-7; 14 nucleotides align to TRBD2. With V trimmed by 4 bases and J by 1 base, 7 bases remained unmatched. The CDR3 contains 17 residues. Per germline, CDR1 SGHNT and CDR2 YYREEE (reference sequence).

This rearrangement joins TRBV10-1 to TRBJ2-1; 8 bases line up with TRBD2. Germline CDR1 WNHNN, CDR2 SYGVQD (reference sequence). After removal of 2 bases from V and 14 bases from J, the junction contained 5 bases not matched to a gene. The CDR3 has 12 amino acids. CDR3 loop: CASSEDGRVEFF. The CDR3 bases are TGCGCCAGCAGTGAGGACGGGAGGGTAGAGTTCTTC.

The chain uses TRBV4-3 and TRBJ2-7, with TRBD2 identical over 13 bases. Germline CDR1 LGHNA, CDR2 YSLEER. V gave up 3 bases and J gave up 5 bases; unmatched junction bases: 7. The CDR3 spans 16 residues. CDR3 amino acids: CASSHSLAGGPHEQYF. For the CDR3, the DNA is TGCGCCAGCAGCCATTCACTAGCGGGAGGGCCGCACGAGCAGTACTTC.

The chain carries TRBV6-2 or TRBV6-3 and TRBJ2-1; 7 nucleotides align to TRBD2. CDR1 and CDR2 from the germline V gene are MNHEY and SVGEGT. CDR3 length equals 12 residues. J gave up 6 bases and V 4 bases, and 0 bases lay outside the gene matches. CDR3 in DNA: TGTGCCAGCAGTTGGACTAGCAATGAGCAGTTCTTC. Amino acid sequence: CASSWTSNEQFF.

There are a few counts of this clone. The chain couples TRBV4-2 to TRBJ2-1, with 8 bases lining up with TRBD2. Germline V gene data show CDR1 as LGHNA and CDR2 as YNFKEQ. CDR3 size: 21 residues. The J segment lost 0 bases and the V segment lost 0 bases, leaving 16 bases of the junction unmatched. CDR3 DNA: TGTGCCAGCAGCCAAGATAATAGGGCTAGCGGGCGACTTAGCTCCTACAATGAGCAGTTCTTC. This translates into CASSQDNRASGRLSSYNEQFF.

The chain is built from TRBV18 and TRBJ2-5; D may be TRBD1 (6 bases). Trimming cost V 4 bases and J 2 bases, with 14 bases left between them. The CDR3 extends over 15 amino acids. Germline V gene data show CDR1 as KGHSH and CDR2 as LQKENI. The CDR3 nucleotides are TGTGCCAGCTCACACGGACAGAAGCTGCAAGAGACCCAGTACTTC. It codes for CASSHGQKLQETQYF. Filled out from reference TRBV18 and TRBJ2-5, the complete variable domain reads NAGVMQNPRHLVRRRGQEARLRCSPMKGHSHVYWYRQLPEEGLKFMVYLQKENIIDESGMPKERFSAEFPKEGPSILRIQQVVRGDSAAYFCASSHGQKLQETQYFGPGTRLLVL.